Below are 21 T cell receptor beta chains sequenced from a single sample in a study of shared clonotypes between healthy human individuals. Sequenced by immunoSEQ multiplex PCR; TCRdb stores in-frame clones only, minus some. Of about 1.1 million clones listed, roughly 74% are singletons. The sample consisted of memory CD4+ T cells from PBMCs. As for subset: CD45RA-negative fraction. The receptors come from a man aged 18 to 29 in good health. Some clones in this sample may be carry-over from other donors' samples.

The sample holds many counts of this clone. The V and J genes are TRBV11-1 and TRBJ1-3, with D unresolved. V lost 2 bases, J lost 0 bases, and 14 bases lay in between. The CDR3 is made up of 17 amino acids. Germline CDR1 SGHAT, CDR2 FQDESV (reference sequence). The CDR3 DNA reads TGTGCCAGCAGCTTACGCCCGGCCGGAAGCTCTGGAAACACCATATATTTT. Protein product: CASSLRPAGSSGNTIYF.

The rearrangement joins TRBV7-2 to TRBJ2-7; 8 nucleotides align to TRBD2. Germline assignment: CDR1 SGHTA and CDR2 FQGNSA. The V and J ends lost 1 base and 2 bases, in that order; junction bases with no gene match: 4. The CDR3 totals 15 residues. Written as DNA, the CDR3 is TGTGCCAGCAGCTTAGGTCCAGCGGGAGCCTACGAGCAGTACTTC. Encoded protein: CASSLGPAGAYEQYF.

This clone appeared a single time. The chain has TRBV5-5 and TRBJ1-2; D is perhaps TRBD1 (5 bases). Germline CDR1 is SGHKS and CDR2 is YYEKEE (reference sequence). The CDR3 runs 13 residues. Trimming took 4 bases from V and 3 from J, leaving 10 bases between them. This CDR3 reads CASSIQADYGYTF. CDR3 DNA sequence: TGTGCCAGCAGCATACAGGCCGACTATGGCTACACCTTC.

The rearrangement links TRBV4-2 to TRBJ2-3; 12 positions match TRBD2. CDR3 size: 16 residues. J lost 2 bases, V lost 1 base, and 1 base had no gene match. Per the germline V gene, CDR1 is LGHNA and CDR2 is YNFKEQ. The CDR3 region has the DNA TGTGCCAGCAGCCAAGGGACTAGCGGGGTCACAGATACGCAGTATTTT. It encodes CASSQGTSGVTDTQYF.

The chain employs TRBV6-6 and TRBJ2-1; 7 positions match TRBD2. The CDR3 runs to 14 residues. Germline values: CDR1 MNHNY, CDR2 SVGAGI (reference sequence). V dropped 8 bases and J dropped 0; count of bases not matched to a gene: 4. DNA of the CDR3: TGTGCCAGCCAGGGCGGGAGCTCCTACAATGAGCAGTTCTTC. It encodes CASQGGSSYNEQFF.

The CDR3 DNA reads TGTGCCAGCTCACCACCGGGTCGTCAGCCCCAGCATTTT. This translates into CASSPPGRQPQHF. The chain carries TRBV18 and TRBJ1-5; no firm D call. Trimming shortened V by 0 bases and J by 6 bases, and 6 bases separated the two germline ends. This CDR3 is built from 13 residues. Germline V lookup: CDR1 KGHSH, CDR2 LQKENI.

Regarding this clone: The same CDR3 also results from other DNA sequences found in this sample. The chain is built from TRBV20-1 and TRBJ1-1; no definite D call. Looked up from germline, CDR1 is DFQATT and CDR2 is SNEGSKA (reference sequence). The V and J ends lost 1 base and 6 bases respectively, with 6 bases between them. This CDR3 contains 11 residues. Here the CDR3 DNA reads TGCAGTGCTAGAGGTGGCGCTGAAGCTTTCTTT. Protein product: CSARGGAEAFF.

The V gene is TRBV27, the J gene TRBJ2-7; D perhaps matches TRBD2 (6 bases). V was clipped by 6 bases and J by 0 bases, with 12 bases between them. This CDR3 spans 14 amino acids. Germline loops: CDR1 MNHEY, CDR2 SMNVEV (reference sequence). The CDR3 is CASSRDWGSYEQYF. The CDR3 DNA is TGTGCCAGCAGCCGGGACTGGGGCTCCTACGAGCAGTACTTC.

Concerning this clone: In the same sample, other DNA sequences code for this CDR3. V and J are TRBV2 and TRBJ1-1; weak D call: TRBD1 (5 bases). The V gene's germline CDR1 is SNHLY and CDR2 FYNNEI. V was trimmed by 4 bases and J by 0 bases, leaving 6 bases between them. The CDR3 has 13 residues. The DNA for the CDR3 is TGTGCCAGCAGTGGACAGATGAACACTGAAGCTTTCTTT. Amino acid sequence: CASSGQMNTEAFF.

The rearrangement joins TRBV2 to TRBJ2-1; no firm D call. Germline values: CDR1 SNHLY, CDR2 FYNNEI. V shed 1 base and J shed 11 bases, with 6 bases lying between them. CDR3 length: 11 amino acids. As DNA, the CDR3 is TGTGCCAGCAGTGAAGGGATTAAGCAGTTCTTC. This encodes CASSEGIKQFF.

This chain connects TRBV28 to TRBJ1-3; no firm D call. Trimming left V 4 bases short and J 1 base short, with 8 bases between. Germline V gives CDR1 MDHEN, CDR2 SYDVKM. This CDR3 is built from 14 residues. CDR3 bases: TGTGCCAGCAGTTATGGACGGTCTGGAAACACCATATATTTT. Translated: CASSYGRSGNTIYF.

V usage is TRBV10-1 and J usage is TRBJ2-1, with D uncertain. Germline CDR1 and CDR2: WNHNN and SYGVQD (reference sequence). The CDR3 totals 14 residues. Trimming removed 3 bases from V and 6 bases from J, with 12 bases in between. CDR3 region: CASSERLVGNEQFF. Here the CDR3 DNA reads TGCGCCAGCAGTGAACGGCTAGTAGGCAATGAGCAGTTCTTC.

This clone was counted between two and nine times. The rearrangement uses TRBV5-8 and TRBJ2-5; no reliable D call. CDR3 length: 16 residues. The V end lost 0 bases, the J end lost 0 bases, and 12 bases lay between the germline ends. Germline V gene data show CDR1 as SGHTS and CDR2 as YDEGEE. The CDR3 is CASSLGVERDQETQYF. CDR3 nucleotide sequence: TGTGCCAGCAGCTTGGGGGTAGAACGGGACCAAGAGACCCAGTACTTC.

The CDR3 region is CASSAPQGLYGYTF. For the CDR3, the DNA is TGTGCCAGCAGCGCTCCTCAGGGGCTCTATGGCTACACCTTC. The rearrangement joins TRBV9 to TRBJ1-2; D is possibly TRBD1 (6 bases). Germline V gives CDR1 SGDLS, CDR2 YYNGEE. Trimming cost V 3 bases and J 4 bases, with 13 bases left between them. This CDR3 spans 14 amino acids.

The rearrangement uses TRBV5-1 and TRBJ2-1; 11 nucleotides line up with TRBD2. J gave up 4 bases and V 1 base, and 7 bases lay outside the gene matches. CDR1 is SGHRS, CDR2 YFSETQ, per germline. The CDR3 consists of 17 residues. The DNA for the CDR3 is TGCGCCAGCAGCTTGCGGCCTAGCGGGAGGTCATACAATGAGCAGTTCTTC. Protein product: CASSLRPSGRSYNEQFF.

The chain combines TRBV29-1 with TRBJ2-5; 7 nucleotides line up with TRBD1. Germline assignment: CDR1 SQVTM and CDR2 ANQGSEA. The CDR3 is made up of 14 amino acids. The trim removed 3 bases at V and 3 bases at J, leaving 7 bases unmatched. The CDR3 region is CSVDSGTDKETQYF. In DNA form, the CDR3 reads TGCAGCGTTGACAGTGGGACAGATAAAGAGACCCAGTACTTC. Filled out from reference TRBV29-1 and TRBJ2-5, the complete variable domain reads SAVISQKPSRDICQRGTSLTIQCQVDSQVTMMFWYRQQPGQSLTLIATANQGSEATYESGFVIDKFPISRPNLTFSTLTVSNMSPEDSSIYLCSVDSGTDKETQYFGPGTRLLVL.

This clone was seen once. The chain joins TRBV27 to TRBJ2-3; D is undetermined. The CDR3 has 13 residues. From germline, CDR1 is MNHEY and CDR2 SMNVEV (reference sequence). V shed 5 bases and J shed 3 bases, with 9 bases lying between them. CDR3 bases: TGTGCCAGCAGTCCAATAGAAACAGATACGCAGTATTTT. Amino acids: CASSPIETDTQYF.

A word on this clone: The sample holds other DNA sequences that translate to the same CDR3. J is TRBJ2-5 and V is TRBV29-1; D perhaps matches TRBD1 (5 bases). This CDR3 spans 10 amino acids. Trimming removed 6 bases at V and 5 bases at J, with 7 bases between. Germline V gene lookup returns CDR1 SQVTM and CDR2 ANQGSEA. Here the CDR3 reads CSVGRETQYF. The CDR3 DNA follows: TGCAGCGTGGGGCGGGAGACCCAGTACTTC.

Only one count was recorded for this clone. The gene calls are TRBV30 and TRBJ2-3; 12 bases match TRBD2. Trimming removed 6 bases from V and 3 bases from J; junction bases left unmatched: 4. CDR3 length equals 14 residues. Germline V gene data show CDR1 as GTSNPN and CDR2 as SVGIG (reference sequence). DNA of the CDR3: TGTGCCTGCCGGACTAGCGGGAAAACAGATACGCAGTATTTT. It is translated as CACRTSGKTDTQYF.

This sequence joins TRBV5-1 and TRBJ2-7, with 7 bases matching TRBD1. V lost 3 bases and J lost 7; bases outside the gene matches: 4. The CDR3 is 12 residues long. Germline V gives CDR1 SGHRS, CDR2 YFSETQ. CDR3 nucleotide sequence: TGCGCCAGCAGCTCTACGACAGGGGAGCAGTACTTC. This sequence encodes CASSSTTGEQYF.

This chain uses TRBV9 with TRBJ2-7, with 10 bases fitting TRBD1. The V segment lost 0 bases and the J segment 4 bases; nucleotides outside the gene matches: 4. This CDR3 has 15 residues. Germline CDR1 and CDR2: SGDLS and YYNGEE. CDR3 residues: CASSVGGTGAYEQYF. Written as DNA, the CDR3 is TGTGCCAGCAGCGTAGGGGGGACAGGGGCATACGAGCAGTACTTC.